The 22 T cell receptor beta chains below all came from one sample that was sequenced in a study of T cells after yellow fever vaccination (dated by TCRdb to the late 2010s). Library construction relied on 5' RACE. The listed sequencing device is Illumina HiSeq 2500. TCRdb cleaned the public reads at Q25 with fastp, built clones with MiXCR and kept in-frame beta chains. Each entry merges the rows of one CDR3 protein and shows their most common DNA and genes. The sample data list under 250,000 distinct CDR3 sequences, and 6.9% of these were observed just once. Of the sample, over 0.65% falls within the top ten clones. The treatment or condition label for this specimen denotes: live attenuated yellow fever vaccine strain. The sample here was CD4+ T cells sorted from PBMCs, taken 15 days after the yellow fever booster vaccination. The receptors originated from a man aged 25 to 40 who received the YFV17D yellow fever vaccine.

The chain is built from TRBV2 and TRBJ1-1; 7 bases match TRBD1. CDR1 is SNHLY, CDR2 FYNNEI, per germline. This CDR3 spans 11 amino acids. The trim removed 8 bases at V and 7 bases at J, leaving 4 bases unmatched. The CDR3 spells CASHRGYEAFF. The CDR3 coding sequence is TGTGCCAGCCACAGGGGTTATGAAGCTTTCTTT.

This clonotype has a count of ten or more. The rearrangement joins TRBV10-3 to TRBJ2-7; 7 positions match TRBD2. V was pared by 2 bases and J by 2 bases, with 9 bases of the junction left unmatched. The V gene's germline CDR1 is ENHRY and CDR2 SYGVKD. The CDR3 runs to 16 residues. CDR3 residues: CAISEGPAGVPYEQYF. In DNA, the CDR3 is TGTGCCATCAGTGAGGGGCCGGCGGGAGTCCCCTACGAGCAGTACTTC.

This clonotype was observed a handful of times. The V call is TRBV6-5, the J call TRBJ1-4, with 7 nucleotides matching TRBD1. Germline CDR1 is MNHEY and CDR2 is SVGAGI. This CDR3 is built from 15 residues. The J segment lost 5 bases and the V segment lost 0 bases, leaving 3 bases of the junction unmatched. In DNA, the CDR3 is TGTGCCAGCAGTTACTCGGCAGGGGGGAATGAAAAACTGTTTTTT. The encoded protein is CASSYSAGGNEKLFF.

This clonotype has a handful of counts. This chain links TRBV12-3 or TRBV12-4 with TRBJ2-1; 13 bases map to TRBD2. V was clipped by 5 bases and J by 12 bases; unmatched bases: 10. CDR3 length: 15 amino acids. The CDR3 region has the DNA TGTGCCAGCAGTCCACGACTAGCGGGAGGACAGGGGCAGTTCTTC. Its translation is CASSPRLAGGQGQFF.

This clonotype was counted between two and nine times. The DNA for the CDR3 is TGTGCCAGCAGCTTTGTGGGCTCTGGGGCCAACGTCCTGACTTTC. Its protein is CASSFVGSGANVLTF. The rearrangement links TRBV7-8 to TRBJ2-6; D is undetermined. CDR3 size: 15 residues. The germline gives CDR1 SGHVS, CDR2 FQNEAQ. V was pared by 3 bases and J by 0 bases, with 6 bases between.

This clonotype was observed a handful of times. V usage is TRBV6-1 and J usage is TRBJ1-5; 8 bases are a match to TRBD1. V lost 6 bases to trimming and J lost 6 bases; unmatched junction nucleotides: 10. Germline V gene lookup returns CDR1 MNHNS and CDR2 SASEGT. CDR3 length: 15 amino acids. The CDR3 DNA reads TGTGCCAGCAGGTCCCTCGTGACAGGGGCTCAGCCCCAGCATTTT. This gives the protein CASRSLVTGAQPQHF.

Only a few counts were recorded for this clonotype. The chain is built from TRBV28 and TRBJ2-7; weak D call: TRBD1 (6 bases). This CDR3 contains 16 residues. Germline V lookup: CDR1 MDHEN, CDR2 SYDVKM. V lost 7 bases, J lost 3 bases, and 22 bases lay in between. The CDR3 sequence is CASNPSPGTSSYEQYF. CDR3 in DNA: TGTGCCAGCAACCCCTCGCCCGGGACATCCAGCTACGAGCAGTACTTC.

This clonotype has a count of ten or more. J is TRBJ2-7 and V is TRBV20-1; D is ambiguous. The CDR3 consists of 10 residues. Per germline, CDR1 DFQATT and CDR2 SNEGSKA (reference sequence). V was trimmed by 5 bases and J by 7 bases, leaving 9 bases between them. This CDR3 reads CSAGLLEQYF. The CDR3, as DNA: TGCAGTGCTGGATTGCTAGAGCAGTACTTC.

This clonotype came up a few times. J is TRBJ2-7 and V is TRBV30; D is perhaps TRBD1 (6 bases). V dropped 0 bases and J dropped 7 bases, with 10 bases sitting between them. CDR1 and CDR2 from the germline V gene are GTSNPN and SVGIG (reference sequence). The CDR3 sequence is 12 residues long. The CDR3 DNA reads as TGTGCCTGGAGTGTACACAGGGCAGAGCAGTACTTC. It is translated as CAWSVHRAEQYF.

This rearrangement joins TRBV19 to TRBJ2-7; 8 bases are shared with TRBD2. Unmatched junction bases numbered 7, after V lost 6 bases and J lost 6 bases. The V gene's germline CDR1 is LNHDA and CDR2 SQIVND (reference sequence). The CDR3 has 13 residues. CDR3 nucleotides: TGTGCCAGTAGCCAGGGACTAGTCCCCGAGCAGTACTTC. Amino acid sequence: CASSQGLVPEQYF.

This clonotype has a count of ten or more. The V gene is TRBV19, the J gene TRBJ1-2, with unresolved D. The CDR3 is made up of 14 amino acids. The V end lost 7 bases, the J end lost 3 bases, and 15 bases lay between the germline ends. Germline V gene lookup returns CDR1 LNHDA and CDR2 SQIVND (reference sequence). In nucleotides, the CDR3 is TGTGCCAGTACCTTTGGCGGCGGGGACTATGGCTACACCTTC. It specifies CASTFGGGDYGYTF.

This clonotype has more than one count but fewer than ten. The chain is built from TRBV28 and TRBJ2-5; 8 positions agree with TRBD2. The germline V gene has CDR1 MDHEN and CDR2 SYDVKM. The CDR3 length is 15 residues. The junction had 10 bases not matched to a gene; V was cut back by 6 bases and J by 4 bases. This chain's CDR3 is CASRAGTRGLETQYF. DNA for the CDR3: TGTGCCAGCAGAGCCGGGACTAGGGGCTTAGAGACCCAGTACTTC. Looking up the rest from reference TRBV28 and TRBJ2-5 gives the full variable domain: DVKVTQSSRYLVKRTGEKVFLECVQDMDHENMFWYRQDPGLGLRLIYFSYDVKMKEKGDIPEGYSVSREKKERFSLILESASTNQTSMYLCASRAGTRGLETQYFGPGTRLLVL.

This clonotype has more than one count but fewer than ten. The rearrangement joins TRBV20-1 to TRBJ2-2; D not certain. Germline V gene lookup returns CDR1 DFQATT and CDR2 SNEGSKA (reference sequence). The CDR3 spans 16 residues. Deletions cut 5 bases from V and 5 bases from J, with 21 bases between. For the CDR3, the DNA is TGCAGTGCTGCGGCACCCGGACGAGGACCTACCGGGGAGCTGTTTTTT. Its protein is CSAAAPGRGPTGELFF.

This chain links TRBV20-1 with TRBJ2-1; D gene ambiguous. Trimming shortened V by 3 bases and J by 6 bases, and 6 bases separated the two germline ends. Germline V gene sequence: CDR1 DFQATT, CDR2 SNEGSKA (reference sequence). CDR3 length: 11 residues. CDR3 region: CSARSRNEQFF. The CDR3 nucleotides read TGCAGTGCTAGGTCACGCAATGAGCAGTTCTTC.

V usage is TRBV7-9 and J usage is TRBJ2-3; D unresolved. The V gene's germline CDR1 is SEHNR and CDR2 FQNEAQ (reference sequence). The CDR3 is 14 residues long. Deletions cut 8 bases from V and 2 bases from J, with 14 bases between. The CDR3 bases are TGTGCCAGCCATGACGAGCGACTCACAGATACGCAGTATTTT. It codes for CASHDERLTDTQYF.

This chain uses TRBV19 with TRBJ2-2; D perhaps matches TRBD2 (5 bases). Trimming removed 10 bases from V and 5 bases from J, with 14 bases in between. The germline CDR1 and CDR2 sequences are LNHDA and SQIVND (reference sequence). The CDR3 sequence is 13 residues long. In DNA form, the CDR3 reads TGTGCCACCCAAAAATGGGAGACCGGGGAGCTGTTTTTT. Protein sequence: CATQKWETGELFF.

This clonotype was observed at least ten times. V usage is TRBV2 and J usage is TRBJ2-2, with D tentatively TRBD1 (5 bases). Between the trimmed V and J ends, which lost 8 bases and 4 bases, there was a span of 14 bases. Germline CDR1 is SNHLY and CDR2 is FYNNEI. This CDR3 has 14 residues. CDR3 DNA sequence: TGTGCCAGCGTCTGGGCGCAGGGCACCGGGGAGCTGTTTTTT. Translated, it gives CASVWAQGTGELFF.

The V call is TRBV19, the J call TRBJ1-1; a weak D match, TRBD1 (6 bases). Germline V gene lookup returns CDR1 LNHDA and CDR2 SQIVND (reference sequence). Deletions cut 3 bases from V and 4 bases from J, with 12 bases between. This CDR3 spans 14 amino acids. The CDR3 region has the DNA TGTGCCAGTAGTATTCGAGGGGGGGTCACTGAAGCTTTCTTT. Its translation: CASSIRGGVTEAFF.

This clonotype has only a few counts. This sequence joins TRBV10-3 and TRBJ1-1; the D is unclear. The CDR3 is 13 amino acids. Germline CDR1 reads ENHRY; CDR2 reads SYGVKD. V lost 6 bases and J 3 bases, leaving 11 bases between the germline ends. The CDR3 loop is CAISPARDTEAFF. CDR3 bases: TGTGCCATCAGCCCGGCGCGCGACACTGAAGCTTTCTTT.

This clonotype was detected ten times or more. The chain is built from TRBV5-1 and TRBJ2-1, with D possibly TRBD1 on 5 matching bases. The CDR3 extends over 14 amino acids. Trimming shortened V by 2 bases and J by 4 bases, and 10 bases separated the two germline ends. CDR1 and CDR2 from the germline V gene are SGHRS and YFSETQ. The chain's CDR3 is CASSFETVYNEQFF. CDR3 sequence (DNA): TGCGCCAGCAGCTTTGAGACAGTTTACAATGAGCAGTTCTTC.

V gene TRBV4-1 combines with J gene TRBJ2-3; 12 bases are shared with TRBD2. The V and J ends lost 2 bases and 0 bases, in that order; junction bases with no gene match: 3. This CDR3 comprises 17 residues. Germline CDR1 reads MGHRA; CDR2 reads YSYEKL. Here the CDR3 reads CASSQLAGGLSTDTQYF. The CDR3 DNA reads TGCGCCAGCAGCCAACTAGCGGGAGGGCTCAGCACAGATACGCAGTATTTT.

Ten or more counts support this clonotype. The rearrangement joins TRBV2 to TRBJ2-3; possibly TRBD1 for D (6 bases). Germline CDR1 SNHLY, CDR2 FYNNEI. The CDR3 length is 14 residues. Trimming took off 7 bases at V and 0 bases at J, with 11 bases between the two ends. The CDR3 here is CASTDSASTDTQYF. The CDR3, as DNA: TGTGCCAGCACGGACAGCGCAAGCACAGATACGCAGTATTTT.